What follows are 28 T cell receptor beta chains derived from one specimen sequenced in a study of T cells in Graves' hyperthyroidism and ophthalmopathy. The investigators amplified TCR beta CDR3 regions from RNA transcripts. TCR CDR3 regions were first amplified by RT-PCR with HTBI primers. TCRdb ran MiXCR on the multiplex PCR reads and lists one entry per CDR3 protein. The sample has around 800,000 distinct CDR3 sequences; 35% to 40% are singletons. The sequenced material came from blood. The receptors were gathered from a man younger than 35 with Graves' hyperthyroidism.

V and J are TRBV15 and TRBJ1-2; unclear D gene. Germline V gene lookup returns CDR1 LNHNV and CDR2 YYDKDF (reference sequence). The CDR3 loop spans 15 amino acids. With 2 bases removed from V and 6 bases from J, the gap between germline ends came to 16 bases. The DNA for the CDR3 is TGTGCCACCAGCAGACTACCGGACGGGATAGATGGCTACACCTTC. Its protein is CATSRLPDGIDGYTF.

This clonotype was observed at least ten times. The chain couples TRBV20-1 to TRBJ1-1; D remains ambiguous. CDR1 and CDR2 (germline): DFQATT, SNEGSKA (reference sequence). The CDR3 covers 13 residues. V shed 3 bases and J shed 5 bases, with 13 bases lying between them. The CDR3 is CSARLAPSTEAFF. CDR3 nucleotide sequence: TGCAGTGCTAGGCTGGCTCCGAGTACTGAAGCTTTCTTT.

This clonotype was seen at least ten times. The chain couples TRBV9 to TRBJ2-5; TRBD1 might be the D (5 bases). The CDR3 length is 13 residues. The V gene lost 4 bases and the J gene lost 3 bases, with 10 bases spanning the gap. Germline V lookup: CDR1 SGDLS, CDR2 YYNGEE. Written as DNA, the CDR3 is TGTGCCAGCAGCACAGACAGAGAAGAGACCCAGTACTTC. Translation: CASSTDREETQYF.

This clonotype was counted many times. The chain employs TRBV9 and TRBJ1-1; tentatively, D is TRBD1 (5 bases). This CDR3 region has 14 residues. V dropped 3 bases and J dropped 3 bases, with 12 bases sitting between them. Germline V CDR1 and CDR2: SGDLS, YYNGEE. The CDR3 region is CASSADSHDTEAFF. In DNA form, the CDR3 reads TGTGCCAGCAGCGCCGACAGCCACGACACTGAAGCTTTCTTT.

The V call is TRBV7-9, the J call TRBJ2-7, with TRBD2 matching over 7 bases. CDR3 size: 14 residues. Per the germline V gene, CDR1 is SEHNR and CDR2 is FQNEAQ (reference sequence). V was clipped by 4 bases and J by 5 bases; unmatched bases: 8. In nucleotides, the CDR3 is TGTGCCAGCAGCTCCAGCGGGACCGGGAACGAGCAGTACTTC. It yields the protein CASSSSGTGNEQYF. Supplemented by reference TRBV7-9 and TRBJ2-7, the full variable domain reads DTGVSQNPRHKITKRGQNVTFRCDPISEHNRLYWYRQTLGQGPEFLTYFQNEAQLEKSRLLSDRFSAERPKGSFSTLEIQRTEQGDSAMYLCASSSSGTGNEQYFGPGTRLTVT.

On this clonotype itself: A read error is possible here, since a much larger clone lies one base away. The chain combines TRBV29-1 with TRBJ2-2, with 10 bases matching TRBD2. This CDR3 is built from 15 residues. Germline CDR1 reads SQVTM; CDR2 reads ANQGSEA. The CDR3 sequence: CSVEAGTSDTGELLF. CDR3 sequence (DNA): TGCAGCGTTGAAGCCGGGACTAGCGACACCGGGGAGCTGCTTTTT.

The V and J genes are TRBV10-3 and TRBJ1-1; tentative D call: TRBD1 (6 bases). The CDR3 sequence is 14 residues long. Trimming took 1 base from V and 5 from J, leaving 11 bases between them. Germline V gene data show CDR1 as ENHRY and CDR2 as SYGVKD. CDR3 in amino acids: CAISEFRGGTEAFF. The CDR3 DNA reads TGTGCCATCAGTGAGTTTAGAGGGGGTACTGAAGCTTTCTTT.

The chain links TRBV20-1 to TRBJ1-2; maybe TRBD1 (6 bases). V lost 0 bases and J 7 bases, leaving 21 bases between the germline ends. Looked up from germline, CDR1 is DFQATT and CDR2 is SNEGSKA (reference sequence). There are 16 residues in the CDR3. CDR3 nucleotides: TGCAGTGCTAGAGATGAAACTAGCGGGGGGCAACGTGGCTACACCTTC. This codes for CSARDETSGGQRGYTF.

A word on this clonotype: At one of its ends the junction is not consistent with the germline gene, which may arise from a read error. This rearrangement joins TRBV11-2 to TRBJ1-2, with a weak D call TRBD1 (6 bases). This CDR3 contains 13 residues. Germline assignment: CDR1 SGHAT and CDR2 FQNNGV. CDR3 loop: CASTLGGGFGCTF. The CDR3 DNA is TGTGCCAGCACCCTAGGAGGGGGGTTTGGCTGCACCTTC.

This clonotype was seen more than once but under ten times. The chain links TRBV7-2 to TRBJ2-6; D unclear. Trimming stripped 1 base from V and 0 bases from J, with 13 bases between. CDR1 is SGHTA, CDR2 FQGNSA, per germline. The CDR3 covers 18 residues. CDR3 bases: TGTGCCAGCAGCTTAGAGTTCCAGGCTCGCTCTGGGGCCAACGTCCTGACTTTC. Amino acids: CASSLEFQARSGANVLTF.

In its sample, this clonotype was seen a few times. The rearrangement uses TRBV14 and TRBJ2-7, with no clear D. Germline CDR1 and CDR2: SGHDN and FVKESK. V dropped 1 base and J dropped 2 bases, with 9 bases sitting between them. The CDR3 sequence is 14 residues long. The CDR3 DNA is TGTGCCAGCAGCCAAGTATACAGCACCTACGAGCAGTACTTC. It specifies CASSQVYSTYEQYF.

The CDR3 loop reads CASRVTNGAYQETQYF. In DNA form, the CDR3 reads TGTGCCAGCAGAGTCACTAACGGAGCGTACCAAGAGACCCAGTACTTC. The J gene is TRBJ2-5, the V gene TRBV7-2; D is unresolved. Looked up from germline, CDR1 is SGHTA and CDR2 is FQGNSA. V was pared by 6 bases and J by 0 bases, with 17 bases between. This CDR3 is 16 amino acids long.

This clonotype was seen a handful of times. The chain uses TRBV7-6 and TRBJ1-1; 8 bases match TRBD1. This CDR3 has 15 amino acids. After removal of 5 bases from V and 3 bases from J, the junction contained 8 bases not matched to a gene. Germline values: CDR1 SGHVS, CDR2 FNYEAQ. CDR3 amino acids: CASSLGTGDYTEAFF. In nucleotides, the CDR3 is TGTGCCAGCAGCCTAGGGACAGGAGACTACACTGAAGCTTTCTTT.

This clonotype appeared many times. The rearrangement joins TRBV29-1 to TRBJ1-1; D not resolved. This CDR3 is built from 11 residues. V dropped 7 bases and J dropped 0 bases, with 6 bases sitting between them. In germline, CDR1 is SQVTM, CDR2 ANQGSEA. As DNA, the CDR3 is TGCAGCGCCTTCATGAACACTGAAGCTTTCTTT. Translating it yields CSAFMNTEAFF.

This clonotype was seen at least ten times. The genes are TRBV10-3 and TRBJ2-7; D is unresolved. Germline V lookup: CDR1 ENHRY, CDR2 SYGVKD. V lost 6 bases and J 2 bases, leaving 14 bases between the germline ends. CDR3 length: 14 amino acids. In DNA, the CDR3 is TGTGCCATCAGCCCCTCCAGGTATACCTACGAGCAGTACTTC. Its translation is CAISPSRYTYEQYF.

V usage is TRBV4-2 and J usage is TRBJ1-1; 8 nucleotides line up with TRBD1. Germline V gene lookup returns CDR1 LGHNA and CDR2 YNFKEQ. The J segment lost 5 bases and the V segment lost 0 bases, leaving 5 bases of the junction unmatched. This CDR3 is built from 15 residues. The DNA for the CDR3 is TGTGCCAGCAGCCAAGACGACAGGGGACGGACTGAAGCTTTCTTT. This gives the protein CASSQDDRGRTEAFF.

A note on this clonotype: Germline and junction disagree at one end, which may indicate a read error. The chain links TRBV7-2 to TRBJ2-2, with D hard to call. Germline lookup yields CDR1 SGHTA and CDR2 FQGNSA. The CDR3 consists of 14 residues. CDR3 coding DNA: TGTGCCAGCAGCTTTTACCGGAACGCCGGGGAGCTGTTTTTT. The encoded protein is CASSFYRNAGELFF.

The chain uses TRBV5-1 and TRBJ1-6; D is ambiguous. The V and J ends lost 0 bases and 5 bases respectively, with 12 bases between them. The CDR3 has 16 amino acids. In germline, CDR1 is SGHRS, CDR2 YFSETQ. The CDR3 coding sequence is TGCGCCAGCAGCTTGGGGTGGTCTGGGAATAATTCACCCCTCCACTTT. Translated: CASSLGWSGNNSPLHF.

This CDR3 is CSVTGVGQSGANVLTF. As DNA, the CDR3 is TGCAGCGTTACAGGGGTCGGCCAGTCTGGGGCCAACGTCCTGACTTTC. The chain has TRBV29-1 and TRBJ2-6; 7 bases are shared with TRBD1. J gave up 1 base and V 5 bases, and 8 bases lay outside the gene matches. Germline-derived CDR1 and CDR2 are SQVTM and ANQGSEA. The CDR3 totals 16 residues. The entire variable domain, with the rest obtained from reference TRBV29-1 and TRBJ2-6, is as follows: SAVISQKPSRDICQRGTSLTIQCQVDSQVTMMFWYRQQPGQSLTLIATANQGSEATYESGFVIDKFPISRPNLTFSTLTVSNMSPEDSSIYLCSVTGVGQSGANVLTFGAGSRLTVL.

This clonotype occurred many times. The chain has TRBV19 and TRBJ1-5; 7 bases match TRBD1. Trimming at V came to 5 bases and at J to 5 bases, leaving 6 bases not matched to a gene. CDR1 is LNHDA and CDR2 is SQIVND in the germline V gene (reference sequence). The CDR3 is 14 residues long. CDR3 amino acids: CASSSRQGHQPQHF. The CDR3, as DNA: TGTGCCAGTAGTTCCAGACAGGGACATCAGCCCCAGCATTTT.

Written as DNA, the CDR3 is TGTGCCAGCAGTTTGAACCAGGGTTTGGGAAAACTGTTTTTT. This sequence encodes CASSLNQGLGKLFF. The genes are TRBV12-3 or TRBV12-4 and TRBJ1-4; a possible D gene is TRBD1 (5 bases). CDR3 length equals 14 residues. The V gene lost 3 bases and the J gene lost 10 bases, with 15 bases spanning the gap.

This clonotype was found a few times. The chain employs TRBV7-9 and TRBJ1-3; 9 nucleotides agree with TRBD1. The germline V gene has CDR1 SEHNR and CDR2 FQNEAQ (reference sequence). This CDR3 spans 16 amino acids. V trimming: 3 bases; J trimming: 1 base; junction bases outside the gene matches: 4. In DNA form, the CDR3 reads TGTGCCAGCAGCTTCACCGGGACAGGGTCTGGAAACACCATATATTTT. Its protein product is CASSFTGTGSGNTIYF.

Turning to this clonotype: At one end, the junction sequence differs from germline, possibly due to a read error. The genes are TRBV2 and TRBJ1-4; D call uncertain. Germline CDR1 reads SNHLY; CDR2 reads FYNNEI. The CDR3 contains 15 residues. Here the CDR3 reads CASTLLSATNGKLFF. The CDR3 DNA is TGTGCCAGCACTCTCCTCAGCGCAACTAATGGAAAACTGTTTTTT.

The chain joins TRBV5-1 to TRBJ1-6; D might be TRBD1 (6 bases). CDR3 length: 14 amino acids. V shed 0 bases and J shed 9 bases, with 10 bases lying between them. The germline CDR1 and CDR2 sequences are SGHRS and YFSETQ. The CDR3 DNA follows: TGCGCCAGCAGCTTGGAGGGGGAGATTTCACCCCTCCACTTT. This gives the protein CASSLEGEISPLHF. Based on the CDR3 plus reference TRBV5-1 and TRBJ1-6, the full variable domain is KAGVTQTPRYLIKTRGQQVTLSCSPISGHRSVSWYQQTPGQGLQFLFEYFSETQRNKGNFPGRFSGRQFSNSRSEMNVSTLELGDSALYLCASSLEGEISPLHFGNGTRLTVT.

The rearrangement links TRBV19 to TRBJ2-2; weak D call: TRBD1 (5 bases). The CDR3 loop spans 14 amino acids. Germline V CDR1 and CDR2: LNHDA, SQIVND (reference sequence). V lost 6 bases and J 3 bases, leaving 11 bases between the germline ends. CDR3 protein: CASSPGHYTGELFF. CDR3 nucleotide sequence: TGTGCCAGTAGCCCCGGACATTACACCGGGGAGCTGTTTTTT.

This clonotype was picked up a small number of times. The rearrangement uses TRBV4-1 and TRBJ1-6; D uncertain. Trimming removed 0 bases at V and 0 bases at J, with 6 bases between. Germline-derived CDR1 and CDR2 are MGHRA and YSYEKL. The CDR3 contains 16 residues. CDR3 DNA sequence: TGCGCCAGCAGCCAAGATGTCCTCTCCTATAATTCACCCCTCCACTTT. This gives the protein CASSQDVLSYNSPLHF.

This clonotype was recorded only once. V is TRBV5-2 and J is TRBJ1-6; TRBD1 is the table's D call and was not checked against the DNA. TRBV5-2 is classified as a pseudogene. The CDR3 runs to 14 residues. CDR3 bases: TGTGCCAGCAAGCAGACAGGGAACAATTCACCCCTCCACTTT. This translates into CASKQTGNNSPLHF.

This clonotype was seen ten or more times. The chain couples TRBV15 to TRBJ2-2; D might be TRBD2 (5 bases). Trimming cost V 6 bases and J 1 base, with 15 bases left between them. The CDR3 extends over 16 amino acids. Germline CDR1 LNHNV, CDR2 YYDKDF (reference sequence). CDR3 DNA: TGTGCCACCAGTGATGCGGTGGGAGTGAACACCGGGGAGCTGTTTTTT. This codes for CATSDAVGVNTGELFF.